The sequence of this T cell receptor beta chain was determined in a study of T cells in localized non-small cell lung cancer. Regarding this clone: Its specificity is not known.

Overall study findings and caveats: Among the top 100 tumor clones, a median about 57 appeared in adjacent lung. Maximal T cell clonality occurred in uninvolved adjacent lung, with tumor ranking below it.

Sequencing used immunoSEQ multiplex PCR; TCRdb keeps in-frame clones, though not all of them. This sample has 48,000 or so clones, with approximately 80% found just once. There are 12 residues in the CDR3. Germline CDR1 and CDR2: MDHEN and SYDVKM. The V end lost 8 bases, the J end lost 5 bases, and 12 bases lay between the germline ends. V is TRBV28 and J is TRBJ1-1; D is undetermined. Here the sequenced sample was peripheral blood, taken before any cancer treatment. The receptor was derived from a man aged 35-69 years with stage I squamous cell lung carcinoma. In DNA, the CDR3 is TGTGCCAGCGAGATAAGGGATACTGAAGCTTTCTTT. Residues: CASEIRDTEAFF.